Reported below is one TCR beta chain. Its antigen is not known. The data are from a study of CXCR3-negative and CXCR3-positive naive CD8 T cells. Background on the study: Roughly 1.5 +/- 0.3 million TRB reads came from each library, giving around 130 million in total. Findings and caveats of the study: Naive subsets had comparable surface CD5; TCR strength was inferred from TRB CDR3 properties. Memory cells differed in TRBV-TRBJ usage, but naive CXCR3-negative and CXCR3-positive cells had similar usage.

Germline V gene lookup returns CDR1 LNHNV and CDR2 YYDKDF (reference sequence). The CDR3 runs to 18 residues. Triplicate sorts of around 300,000 cells per CD8+ subset. UMI-labeled TRB cDNA libraries were prepared by 5' RACE. TCRdb reanalyzed the 5' RACE reads, giving one entry per CDR3 protein sequence and no DNA. The table lists tens of thousands of distinct CDR3 sequences. Material: naive CXCR3- CD8+ T cells from blood. As to subset: CD45RO-CCR7+CD27+CD95- naive CD8+ T cells lacking CXCR3 (TNR3-). The chain uses TRBV15 and TRBJ1-2; TCRdb selects TRBD1, and the lack of DNA leaves this call unchecked. This clonotype originated in a human donor in good health. Some clones in this sample may be carry-over from other donors' samples. The CDR3 here is CATSSRLLGEKENYGYTF.